The next 10 T cell receptor beta chains were all read from a single sample in a study of human T cells and chemical hapten exposure. TCRdb fed the RACE reads into MiXCR, producing one record per CDR3 protein. The profile covers roughly 380,000 distinct CDR3 sequences, with 5% to 6.5% appearing a single time and just over 2.5% taken by the ten largest. Time point described: pre-sensitization, week 0. As for treatment: therapeutic diphenylcyclopropenone sensitization with weekly scalp DPC. Sequencing was performed on whole blood, taken in connection with sensitization to the hapten diphenylcyclopropenone (DPC). The origin of the receptors is a woman between 45 and 60 years old with alopecia areata. Some clones in this sample may be carry-over from other donors' samples.

This clonotype was picked up a small number of times. The chain carries TRBV12-3 or TRBV12-4 and TRBJ1-1; unclear D gene. This CDR3 has 14 amino acids. V shed 1 base and J shed 2 bases, with 8 bases lying between them. The CDR3 coding sequence is TGTGCCAGCAGTTTAGGGGAGGCAAACACTGAAGCTTTCTTT. It translates to CASSLGEANTEAFF.

This clonotype was picked up a small number of times. CDR3 coding DNA: TGTGCCTGGACTCGGACAGGGCAATATGGCTACACCTTC. It encodes CAWTRTGQYGYTF. The chain has TRBV30 and TRBJ1-2; 8 nucleotides line up with TRBD1. This CDR3 contains 13 residues. Germline-derived CDR1 and CDR2 are GTSNPN and SVGIG (reference sequence). V gave up 4 bases and J gave up 5 bases; unmatched junction bases: 6.

This clonotype came up many times. This chain links TRBV20-1 with TRBJ2-7; a weak D match, TRBD1 (6 bases). Germline V gene sequence: CDR1 DFQATT, CDR2 SNEGSKA (reference sequence). The V gene lost 0 bases and the J gene lost 6 bases, with 15 bases spanning the gap. This CDR3 spans 14 amino acids. The CDR3 coding sequence is TGCAGTGCTAGAGATTTAAGGGGGTCGTCCGAGCAGTACTTC. Translating gives CSARDLRGSSEQYF.

The chain employs TRBV30 and TRBJ1-2, with 7 bases lining up with TRBD1. Losses at the gene ends were 2 bases for V and 5 bases for J; bases not matched to a gene: 8. The CDR3 loop spans 14 amino acids. The germline V gene has CDR1 GTSNPN and CDR2 SVGIG (reference sequence). The DNA for the CDR3 is TGTGCCTGGAGTACCGCAGGGGGAGGATATGGCTACACCTTC. Its translation: CAWSTAGGGYGYTF. Together with reference TRBV30 and TRBJ1-2, the CDR3 gives the full variable domain: SQTIHQWPATLVQPVGSPLSLECTVEGTSNPNLYWYRQAAGRGLQLLFYSVGIGQISSEVPQNLSASRPQDRQFILSSKKLLLSDSGFYLCAWSTAGGGYGYTFGSGTRLTVV.

This clonotype came up many times. The V and J genes are TRBV3-1 and TRBJ2-1; D uncertain. This CDR3 region has 15 residues. Trimming removed 4 bases at V and 4 bases at J, with 14 bases between. The germline V gene has CDR1 LGHDT and CDR2 YNNKEL (reference sequence). The CDR3 region is CASSRNMALYNEQFF. CDR3 nucleotides: TGTGCCAGCAGCCGGAACATGGCATTGTACAATGAGCAGTTCTTC.

This chain connects TRBV27 to TRBJ1-4; D may be TRBD1 (5 bases). With 6 bases removed from V and 5 bases from J, the gap between germline ends came to 16 bases. The CDR3 is 15 residues long. Germline assignment: CDR1 MNHEY and CDR2 SMNVEV (reference sequence). CDR3 in DNA: TGTGCCAGCAGCTGGGGAGTCAGGGAAAATGAAAAACTGTTTTTT. It specifies CASSWGVRENEKLFF.

In its sample, this clonotype was seen many times. V and J are TRBV9 and TRBJ1-1, with a possible D match to TRBD1 (5 bases). CDR1 SGDLS and CDR2 YYNGEE come from the germline V gene. CDR3 length: 15 amino acids. The ends were cut back, 4 bases at V and 0 bases at J, with 13 bases in the middle. The CDR3 region is CASSPSGGVNTEAFF. In DNA form, the CDR3 reads TGTGCCAGCAGCCCCTCCGGGGGAGTGAACACTGAAGCTTTCTTT.

This clonotype was detected a few times. The chain couples TRBV6-2 or TRBV6-3 to TRBJ2-5, with 7 bases aligning to TRBD2. Germline V CDR1 and CDR2: MNHEY, SVGEGT. The CDR3 has 15 amino acids. The junction had 7 bases not matched to a gene; V was cut back by 2 bases and J by 4 bases. This chain's CDR3 is CASSYHLREGETQYF. Written as DNA, the CDR3 is TGTGCCAGCAGTTACCACCTCAGGGAGGGAGAGACCCAGTACTTC.

There are many counts of this clonotype. The chain uses TRBV6-1 and TRBJ2-5; no clear D. The germline V gene encodes CDR1 MNHNS and CDR2 SASEGT. Trimming shortened V by 10 bases and J by 5 bases, and 5 bases separated the two germline ends. This CDR3 has 9 amino acids. The CDR3 DNA reads as TGTGCCACCGGGGAGACCCAGTACTTC. Translated, it gives CATGETQYF.

This chain links TRBV9 with TRBJ1-1; D possibly corresponds to TRBD1 (6 bases). The CDR3 runs to 15 residues. Germline assignment: CDR1 SGDLS and CDR2 YYNGEE. V dropped 3 bases and J dropped 2 bases, with 14 bases sitting between them. The CDR3 spells CASSGTAGFNTEAFF. CDR3 nucleotides: TGTGCCAGCAGCGGGACAGCCGGGTTTAACACTGAAGCTTTCTTT.